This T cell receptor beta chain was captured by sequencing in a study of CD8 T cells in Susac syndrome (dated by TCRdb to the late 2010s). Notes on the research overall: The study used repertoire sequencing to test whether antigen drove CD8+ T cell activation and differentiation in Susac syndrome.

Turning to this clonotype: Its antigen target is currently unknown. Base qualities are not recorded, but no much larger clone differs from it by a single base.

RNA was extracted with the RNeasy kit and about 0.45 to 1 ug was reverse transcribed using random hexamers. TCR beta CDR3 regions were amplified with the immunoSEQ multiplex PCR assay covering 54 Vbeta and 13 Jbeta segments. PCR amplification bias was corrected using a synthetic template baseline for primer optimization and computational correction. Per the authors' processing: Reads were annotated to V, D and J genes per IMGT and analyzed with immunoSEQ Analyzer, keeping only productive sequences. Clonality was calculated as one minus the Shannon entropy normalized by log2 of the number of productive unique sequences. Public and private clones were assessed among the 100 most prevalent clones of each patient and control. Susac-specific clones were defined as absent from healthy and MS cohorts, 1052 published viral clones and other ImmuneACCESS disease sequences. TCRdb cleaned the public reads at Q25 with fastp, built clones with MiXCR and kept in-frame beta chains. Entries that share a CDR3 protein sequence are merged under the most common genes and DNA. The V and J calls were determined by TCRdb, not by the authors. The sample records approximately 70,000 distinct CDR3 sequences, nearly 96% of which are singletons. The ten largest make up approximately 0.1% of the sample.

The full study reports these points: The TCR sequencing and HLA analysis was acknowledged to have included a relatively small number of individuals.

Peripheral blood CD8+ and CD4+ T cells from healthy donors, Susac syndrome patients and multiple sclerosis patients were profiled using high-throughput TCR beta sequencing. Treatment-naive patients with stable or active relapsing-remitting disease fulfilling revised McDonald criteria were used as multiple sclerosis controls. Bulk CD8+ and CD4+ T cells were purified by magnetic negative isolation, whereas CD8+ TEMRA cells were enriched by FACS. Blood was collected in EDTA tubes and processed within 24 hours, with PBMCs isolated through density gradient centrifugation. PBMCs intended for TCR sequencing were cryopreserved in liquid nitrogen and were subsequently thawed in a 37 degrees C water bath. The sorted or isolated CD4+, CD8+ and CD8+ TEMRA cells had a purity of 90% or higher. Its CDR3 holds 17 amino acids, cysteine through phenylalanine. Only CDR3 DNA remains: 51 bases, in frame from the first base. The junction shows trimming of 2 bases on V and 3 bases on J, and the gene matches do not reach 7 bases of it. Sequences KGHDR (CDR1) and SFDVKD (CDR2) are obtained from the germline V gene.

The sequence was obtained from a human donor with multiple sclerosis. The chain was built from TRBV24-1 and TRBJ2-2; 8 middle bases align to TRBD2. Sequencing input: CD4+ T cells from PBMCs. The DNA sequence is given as TGTGCCACCAGTGATTCGACTAGCGACGGGTACACCGGGGAGCTGTTTTTT. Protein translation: CATSDSTSDGYTGELFF.